This T cell receptor beta chain came from a study of early T cells in non-severe SARS-CoV-2 infection. In the study overall: The authors sequenced bulk RNA from unsorted whole blood, leaving chains unpaired.

Individual cDNA molecules were tagged with unique molecular identifiers. TCRdb recomputed calls from the 5' RACE reads with MiXCR, one row per CDR3 protein. Of some 80,000 distinct CDR3 sequences in the sample, approximately 13% are singletons; the top ten hold about 1.4%. This clonotype was seen repeatedly, ten times or more. The sample consisted of whole blood. This clonotype was sampled from an adult who was a healthcare worker with PCR-confirmed SARS-CoV-2 infection or an uninfected control (not recorded which).

CDR3 DNA: TGCGCCAGCAGCGCACAGGCCACTGGGACTGAAGCTTTCTTT. Translation: CASSAQATGTEAFF. J is TRBJ1-1 and V is TRBV5-1; D might be TRBD1 (5 bases). The V and J ends lost 4 bases and 5 bases respectively, with 15 bases between them. Germline CDR1 reads SGHRS; CDR2 reads YFSETQ. There are 14 residues in the CDR3.